This T cell receptor (beta chain) was captured by sequencing in a study of neurological immune-mediated disorders. At least ten counts were recorded for this clonotype. Its antigen is unknown. Findings of the study overall: Sharing of CDR3 amino acid sequences among expanded clones across subjects was absent, suggesting private repertoires in all groups.

Every sequencing run produced over 160 million TCR-beta sequences, and the sequences from any one run covered 15-18 subjects. One entry per CDR3 protein results from TCRdb running MiXCR on the 5' RACE reads. The table shows fewer than 80,000 distinct CDR3 sequences, with less than 6% occurring only once. This receptor was obtained from a woman aged 45-60 years with multiple sclerosis. What was sequenced was PBMCs.

The CDR3 here is CASSADRRTGELFF. The CDR3 DNA follows: TGTGCCAGCAGCGCTGACAGGCGGACCGGGGAGCTGTTTTTT. The rearrangement links TRBV9 to TRBJ2-2; D is possibly TRBD1 (6 bases). The V end was cut by 3 bases, the J end by 5 bases, with 11 bases between. This CDR3 has 14 amino acids. Germline-derived CDR1 and CDR2 are SGDLS and YYNGEE.